This T cell receptor beta chain comes out of a study of T cells in Graves' hyperthyroidism and ophthalmopathy. Study-level results: Most thyroid clonotypes expanded above 0.001 appeared in blood too.

The CDR3 totals 16 residues. With 0 bases removed from V and 7 bases from J, the gap between germline ends came to 16 bases. Germline assignment: CDR1 SGDLS and CDR2 YYNGEE. RNA transcripts were the template for amplifying TCR beta CDR3 regions. The TCR CDR3 first-round RT-PCR relied on the HTBI primer set. Using its own MiXCR run on the multiplex PCR reads, TCRdb lists one record per CDR3 protein. Here the sample spans approximately 530,000 distinct CDR3 sequences, 15% to 20% being singletons. A Clinical Activity Score of at least 3, a NOSPECS grade of at least 4 and a duration under 3 months were recorded in the ophthalmopathy patients. Diagnosing involved the use of clinical symptoms, serum thyroxine and TRAb, thyroid ultrasound and orbital computed tomography. Comment on this clonotype: Its antigen is undetermined.

The V call is TRBV9, the J call TRBJ2-2; tentative D call: TRBD2 (5 bases). Sequenced: blood. This clonotype was sampled from a man aged 35-49 years with Graves' ophthalmopathy. The CDR3 region is CASSVGETRLGGELFF. CDR3 DNA sequence: TGTGCCAGCAGCGTAGGGGAGACCCGGCTTGGCGGGGAGCTGTTTTTT.